This TCR beta chain was sequenced during a study of cytomegalovirus exposure and HLA in healthy donors. About this clone: No antigen is known for it.

Researchers ran the PCR with 60 Vbeta and 13 Jbeta primers. The assay was immunoSEQ multiplex PCR, and TCRdb's table has in-frame clones only and misses some. The data hold tens of thousands of clones, with roughly four fifths observed a single time. Study outcomes and limitations: The sole available immune exposure information was CMV serostatus. Reports credit the classifier with highly specific, highly sensitive diagnosis of cytomegalovirus status. Confirmation in vitro established that a few CMV-associated chains were specific for CMV antigens. The majority of CMV-associated TCR beta chains were reported as apparently HLA-restricted in a later analysis.

The receptor comes from a man aged 25-40 years in good health and CMV-seronegative. Specimen: PBMCs.

The CDR3 region is CASSSPGQGFGAFF. CDR3 DNA: TGTGCCAGCAGCTCTCCGGGACAGGGGTTCGGTGCTTTCTTT. The chain recombines TRBV7-8 with TRBJ1-1, with 10 nucleotides matching TRBD1. The CDR3 is made up of 14 amino acids. J gave up 11 bases and V 4 bases, and 10 bases lay outside the gene matches. Germline CDR1 and CDR2: SGHVS and FQNEAQ.